A single sample gave rise to the 27 T cell receptor beta chains below, sequenced in a study of T cell changes during pregnancy in multiple sclerosis (dated by TCRdb to the late 2010s). Library method: the immunoSEQ multiplex PCR assay. TCRdb took this table from immuneACCESS and kept in-frame rearrangements with V and J called. Such tables lack part of the clones; where checked against another copy, unresolved V genes explain under half of the gap, and the rest is unexplained. Here the sample has around 62,000 clones; around nine tenths occur a single time. Of the sample, about 1.5% falls within the top ten clones. Sequencing was performed on peripheral blood, taken in the third trimester of pregnancy. The receptors shown here come from a female donor with multiple sclerosis, enrolled in a pregnancy study.

Written as DNA, the CDR3 is TGTGCCAGCAGCTCGGGAAACACTGAAGCTTTCTTT. Translation: CASSSGNTEAFF. The rearrangement uses TRBV5-6 and TRBJ1-1; D uncertain. CDR1 is SGHDT and CDR2 is YYEEEE in the germline V gene. There are 12 residues in the CDR3. Trimming pared 3 bases from V and 2 bases from J, leaving 5 bases between. Full variable domain (outside the CDR3, taken from reference TRBV5-6 and TRBJ1-1): DAGVTQSPTHLIKTRGQQVTLRCSPKSGHDTVSWYQQALGQGPQFIFQYYEEEERQRGNFPDRFSGHQFPNYSSELNVNALLLGDSALYLCASSSGNTEAFFGQGTRLTVV.

This chain joins TRBV18 and TRBJ1-5; tentative D call: TRBD1 (5 bases). V lost 3 bases and J lost 2, with 14 bases in between. The germline V gene encodes CDR1 KGHSH and CDR2 LQKENI. This CDR3 is 16 amino acids long. CDR3 loop: CASSPVRAQGNQPQHF. CDR3 sequence (DNA): TGTGCCAGCTCACCTGTCAGGGCGCAGGGCAATCAGCCCCAGCATTTT.

V usage is TRBV1 and J usage is TRBJ2-5; the DNA was not used to check the table's D call, TRBD2. The better agreement between TRBJ2-7 and the DNA end casts doubt on the J call. TRBV1 is reported as a pseudogene. There are 17 residues in the CDR3. The CDR3 loop is CTSSQLQREGTSYEQYF. The DNA of the CDR3 is TGCACCAGCAGCCAATTGCAGCGGGAGGGGACCTCCTACGAGCAGTACTTC.

This clone has only one observation. The gene calls are TRBV4-1 and TRBJ2-4; maybe TRBD2 (6 bases). The CDR3 covers 17 residues. Germline V gene data show CDR1 as MGHRA and CDR2 as YSYEKL. V dropped 0 bases and J dropped 0 bases, with 12 bases sitting between them. CDR3 bases: TGCGCCAGCAGCCAAGATCTAGGAGGGGTAGCCAAAAACATTCAGTACTTC. Its translation: CASSQDLGGVAKNIQYF.

The rearrangement links TRBV27 to TRBJ2-7, with 8 bases identical to TRBD2. The CDR3 runs 17 residues. The J segment lost 7 bases and the V segment lost 7 bases, leaving 21 bases of the junction unmatched. The V gene's germline CDR1 is MNHEY and CDR2 SMNVEV (reference sequence). The CDR3 loop reads CASKPYGIGGGPEEQYF. The DNA for the CDR3 is TGTGCCAGCAAGCCCTACGGTATCGGGGGGGGCCCAGAAGAGCAGTACTTC.

V gene TRBV6-1 combines with J gene TRBJ1-5; D remains unclear. V lost 0 bases and J 2 bases, leaving 11 bases between the germline ends. The CDR3 consists of 16 residues. Per the germline V gene, CDR1 is MNHNS and CDR2 is SASEGT. The DNA for the CDR3 is TGTGCCAGCAGTGAAGCGAGGTACACTCGCAATCAGCCCCAGCATTTT. Amino acid sequence: CASSEARYTRNQPQHF.

J is TRBJ1-2 and V is TRBV6-1; D remains unclear. The V gene's germline CDR1 is MNHNS and CDR2 SASEGT. CDR3 length: 14 residues. V dropped 1 base and J dropped 4 bases, with 10 bases sitting between them. CDR3 protein: CASSEVGGGYGYTF. The CDR3 nucleotides are TGTGCCAGCAGTGAAGTGGGTGGCGGCTATGGCTACACCTTC.

The chain carries TRBV7-2 and TRBJ2-7, with TRBD2 matching 10 bases. J gave up 6 bases and V 0 bases, and 8 bases lay outside the gene matches. This CDR3 contains 16 residues. Germline V gene data show CDR1 as SGHTA and CDR2 as FQGNSA. CDR3 amino acids: CASSLAGLAGEAEQYF. CDR3 sequence (DNA): TGTGCCAGCAGCTTAGCAGGCCTAGCGGGAGAGGCCGAGCAGTACTTC.

The J gene is TRBJ2-5, the V gene TRBV7-9; 7 nucleotides line up with TRBD1. The CDR3 runs 16 residues. The V gene end was trimmed by 5 bases and the J gene end by 4 bases; junction bases not matched to a gene: 13. The V gene's germline CDR1 is SEHNR and CDR2 FQNEAQ (reference sequence). The CDR3 DNA reads TGTGCCAGCAGCCCTCTACAGGGGCCAAATTTAGAGACCCAGTACTTC. Amino acid sequence: CASSPLQGPNLETQYF.

This clone has just one count. The gene calls are TRBV28 and TRBJ1-6; TRBD1 aligns across 9 bases. CDR1 is MDHEN and CDR2 is SYDVKM in the germline V gene. The CDR3 has 19 residues. Trimming removed 4 bases from V and 8 bases from J; junction bases left unmatched: 18. Here the CDR3 reads CASSSTGTGKVWGYSPLHF. DNA of the CDR3: TGTGCCAGCAGTTCGACCGGGACAGGGAAAGTTTGGGGGTATTCACCCCTCCACTTT.

The CDR3 protein is CASSLRTFSLDSYNEQFF. In DNA, the CDR3 is TGTGCCAGCTCACTCAGGACATTTTCGCTTGACTCCTACAATGAGCAGTTCTTC. The V and J genes are TRBV18 and TRBJ2-1, with D perhaps TRBD1 (5 bases). CDR3 length: 18 residues. Germline V gives CDR1 KGHSH, CDR2 LQKENI. Trimming pared 4 bases from V and 0 bases from J, leaving 19 bases between.

This sequence joins TRBV10-3 and TRBJ2-5; TRBD2 matches at 13 bases. V trimming: 10 bases; J trimming: 2 bases; junction bases outside the gene matches: 16. Germline lookup yields CDR1 ENHRY and CDR2 SYGVKD. This CDR3 has 18 residues. The CDR3 coding sequence is TGTGCCACAAACCAACCTGGACTAGCGGGAGTTGGACAAGAGACCCAGTACTTC. Translating gives CATNQPGLAGVGQETQYF.

V is TRBV30 and J is TRBJ1-1; D is ambiguous. The CDR3 covers 13 residues. Trimming shortened V by 3 bases and J by 4 bases, and 12 bases separated the two germline ends. CDR1 and CDR2 from the germline V gene are GTSNPN and SVGIG (reference sequence). This CDR3 reads CAWSRRLGTEAFF. CDR3 coding DNA: TGTGCCTGGAGCCGGAGGTTGGGCACTGAAGCTTTCTTT.

V is TRBV6-1 and J is TRBJ1-5; D perhaps matches TRBD1 (6 bases). The ends were cut back, 5 bases at V and 2 bases at J, with 13 bases in the middle. Germline assignment: CDR1 MNHNS and CDR2 SASEGT. This CDR3 region has 15 residues. CDR3 sequence: CASSNTGYGNQPQHF. CDR3 nucleotides: TGTGCCAGCAGTAATACAGGGTATGGCAATCAGCCCCAGCATTTT.

The CDR3 loop is CASSRGGVGEKLFF. The CDR3 coding sequence is TGTGCCAGCTCACGTGGAGGCGTGGGGGAAAAACTGTTTTTT. This chain joins TRBV18 and TRBJ1-4, with unresolved D. Trimming took 4 bases from V and 8 from J, leaving 14 bases between them. From germline, CDR1 is KGHSH and CDR2 LQKENI. There are 14 residues in the CDR3.

The CDR3 region is CAISESRRAGLSTDTQYF. Here the CDR3 DNA reads TGTGCCATCAGTGAGTCTAGAAGGGCGGGGCTAAGCACAGATACGCAGTATTTT. The chain has TRBV10-3 and TRBJ2-3, with D perhaps matching TRBD2 (6 bases). Germline V gene data show CDR1 as ENHRY and CDR2 as SYGVKD. V was trimmed by 0 bases and J by 0 bases, leaving 16 bases between them. The CDR3 spans 18 residues.

This clone was counted a single time. The rearrangement uses TRBV19 and TRBJ1-2, with D unresolved. CDR3 length: 15 residues. Trimming stripped 5 bases from V and 4 bases from J, with 17 bases between. Germline lookup yields CDR1 LNHDA and CDR2 SQIVND (reference sequence). CDR3 in DNA: TGTGCCAGTAGTCCAAGTGCGCCTCCGTTCTATGGCTACACCTTC. Translating it yields CASSPSAPPFYGYTF.

CDR3 DNA sequence: TGTGCCAGCTCACCACAGCGGGGGGGCCACAATGAGCAGTTCTTC. Amino acid sequence: CASSPQRGGHNEQFF. The chain combines TRBV18 with TRBJ2-1; the match to TRBD2 covers 10 bases. Trimming took 1 base from V and 5 from J; bases not matched to a gene: 2. CDR1 is KGHSH, CDR2 LQKENI, per germline. The CDR3 has 15 amino acids.

The V call is TRBV19, the J call TRBJ1-1; weak D call: TRBD1 (5 bases). The V end was cut by 5 bases, the J end by 3 bases, with 37 bases between. The CDR3 totals 22 residues. The germline V gene encodes CDR1 LNHDA and CDR2 SQIVND (reference sequence). The CDR3, as DNA: TGTGCCAGTAGTCCAGGGCGCTTCCCCCTCAAAACGCGATGGTCTGGGCACACTGAAGCTTTCTTT. It yields the protein CASSPGRFPLKTRWSGHTEAFF.

J is TRBJ2-7 and V is TRBV7-8; TRBD2 matches at 11 bases. V was clipped by 5 bases and J by 1 base; unmatched bases: 4. The germline CDR1 and CDR2 sequences are SGHVS and FQNEAQ. The CDR3 consists of 15 residues. CDR3 region: CASSLLAGGSYEQYF. CDR3 in DNA: TGTGCCAGCAGCCTGCTAGCGGGGGGTTCCTACGAGCAGTACTTC.

V gene TRBV7-9 combines with J gene TRBJ2-7; 10 positions match TRBD1. The CDR3 extends over 14 amino acids. The J segment lost 6 bases and the V segment lost 5 bases, leaving 7 bases of the junction unmatched. Per germline, CDR1 SEHNR and CDR2 FQNEAQ (reference sequence). In nucleotides, the CDR3 is TGTGCCAGCAGCCGGGACAGGGGTGGCAGCGAGCAGTACTTC. Residues: CASSRDRGGSEQYF.

This clone is a singleton in its sample. J is TRBJ1-2 and V is TRBV5-6, with a tentative D call TRBD1 (5 bases). Germline CDR1 is SGHDT and CDR2 is YYEEEE. V was shortened by 4 bases and J by 1 base, with 23 bases between the two germline ends. This CDR3 is 18 amino acids long. CDR3 DNA: TGTGCCAGCAGCAAGTATCACGGGGGTCCTCCAATTAACTATGGCTACACCTTC. Residues: CASSKYHGGPPINYGYTF.

This chain links TRBV6-1 with TRBJ2-7; perhaps TRBD1 as D (6 bases). This CDR3 contains 15 residues. The V and J ends lost 2 bases and 0 bases respectively, with 11 bases between them. Germline-derived CDR1 and CDR2 are MNHNS and SASEGT. The CDR3 DNA sequence: TGTGCCAGCAGTGAAACCCCAGGGGCCTCCTACGAGCAGTACTTC. Translating gives CASSETPGASYEQYF.

The chain links TRBV4-3 to TRBJ2-1; D possibly corresponds to TRBD2 (5 bases). The ends were cut back, 3 bases at V and 5 bases at J, with 11 bases in the middle. The germline gives CDR1 LGHNA, CDR2 YSLEER. The CDR3 length is 14 residues. CDR3: CASSQEVADNEQFF. CDR3 in DNA: TGCGCCAGCAGCCAGGAGGTGGCCGACAATGAGCAGTTCTTC.

The V and J genes are TRBV11-3 and TRBJ2-1; 11 bases line up with TRBD2. CDR1 is SGHNT and CDR2 is YENEEA in the germline V gene. The CDR3 totals 18 residues. The ends lost 0 bases at V and 7 bases at J; junction bases unmatched: 11. CDR3: CASSLDQGGSGRVNEQFF. CDR3 nucleotide sequence: TGTGCCAGCAGCTTAGATCAGGGGGGTAGCGGGAGGGTAAATGAGCAGTTCTTC.

The chain joins TRBV7-9 to TRBJ1-3; a possible D gene is TRBD1 (6 bases). Germline V gives CDR1 SEHNR, CDR2 FQNEAQ (reference sequence). The CDR3 contains 15 residues. Trimming pared 6 bases from V and 3 bases from J, leaving 15 bases between. The CDR3 loop reads CASSQRGGRGNTIYF. CDR3 sequence (DNA): TGTGCCAGCAGTCAAAGAGGGGGACGTGGAAACACCATATATTTT.

The V and J genes are TRBV29-1 and TRBJ1-2, with D unclear. CDR3 size: 14 residues. V was trimmed by 5 bases and J by 4 bases, leaving 17 bases between them. Germline lookup yields CDR1 SQVTM and CDR2 ANQGSEA. CDR3 nucleotide sequence: TGCAGCGTTCTCGATGAATGGCGCGGCTATGGCTACACCTTC. It encodes CSVLDEWRGYGYTF.